Below are 24 T cell receptor beta chains sequenced from a single sample in a study of cytomegalovirus exposure and HLA in healthy donors. A multiplex PCR was run with 60 Vbeta primers and 13 Jbeta primers. Assay used: immunoSEQ multiplex PCR; TCRdb lists only in-frame clones, some missing. The repertoire includes 55,000 to 80,000 clones, about 72% of them detected once, and nearly 25% sits in the top ten. The sample was PBMCs. All receptors derive from a man aged 45-65 years in good health and CMV-seropositive.

The rearrangement joins TRBV4-3 to TRBJ1-4; no reliable D call. The CDR3 loop spans 16 amino acids. The germline gives CDR1 LGHNA, CDR2 YSLEER. V shed 0 bases and J shed 3 bases, with 11 bases lying between them. In nucleotides, the CDR3 is TGCGCCAGCAGCCAAGATCTAGTACGGTCTAATGAAAAACTGTTTTTT. This encodes CASSQDLVRSNEKLFF.

There are a few counts of this clone. V and J are TRBV12-5 and TRBJ1-5, with a weak D call TRBD1 (5 bases). V was pared by 4 bases and J by 7 bases, with 11 bases between. The CDR3 spans 13 residues. CDR1 LGHNT and CDR2 FRNRAP come from the germline V gene. CDR3 DNA sequence: TGTGCTAGTGGTTATCAGGGAACCCAGCCCCAGCATTTT. Amino acids: CASGYQGTQPQHF.

V usage is TRBV6-1 and J usage is TRBJ1-1; TRBD1 agrees at 7 bases. V gave up 7 bases and J gave up 7 bases; unmatched junction bases: 9. The germline gives CDR1 MNHNS, CDR2 SASEGT. CDR3 size: 13 residues. CDR3 loop: CASTPTGPDEAFF. The CDR3 coding sequence is TGTGCCAGCACGCCGACAGGGCCAGATGAAGCTTTCTTT.

This clone is a singleton in its sample. The chain combines TRBV10-1 with TRBJ2-3, with no clear D. The germline V gene encodes CDR1 WNHNN and CDR2 SYGVQD (reference sequence). CDR3 length: 13 amino acids. The germline V and J ends were trimmed by 6 bases and 2 bases, with 9 bases remaining between them. CDR3 sequence (DNA): TGCGCCAGCAGCGACACTTACACAGATACGCAGTATTTT. Translated: CASSDTYTDTQYF.

Concerning this clone: Other DNA sequences in this sample translate to the same CDR3. This chain joins TRBV19 and TRBJ1-1, with a tentative D call TRBD1 (5 bases). Between the trimmed V and J ends, which lost 6 bases and 1 base, there was a span of 6 bases. CDR1 is LNHDA and CDR2 is SQIVND in the germline V gene (reference sequence). CDR3 length: 12 amino acids. The CDR3 loop reads CASRTGNTEAFF. The CDR3 DNA is TGTGCCAGTAGAACAGGGAACACTGAAGCTTTCTTT.

This clone was recorded a few times. This chain joins TRBV2 and TRBJ1-1; 9 nucleotides agree with TRBD1. Germline lookup yields CDR1 SNHLY and CDR2 FYNNEI. CDR3 size: 14 residues. J was trimmed by 7 bases and V by 6 bases; bases with no gene match: 9. The DNA for the CDR3 is TGTGCCAGCAGCCAACAGGGGGCTTTACGTGAAGCTTTCTTT. This translates into CASSQQGALREAFF.

The rearrangement links TRBV4-1 to TRBJ2-2, with D perhaps TRBD2 (6 bases). The CDR3 extends over 16 amino acids. The V end was cut by 2 bases, the J end by 5 bases, with 15 bases between. Germline CDR1 and CDR2: MGHRA and YSYEKL. The CDR3 nucleotides read TGCGCCAGCAGCCAACCACCCGCGGGGTGGACCGGGGAGCTGTTTTTT. Translated: CASSQPPAGWTGELFF.

The count of this clone is one. The chain uses TRBV5-6 and TRBJ2-7, with a tentative D call TRBD2 (5 bases). CDR1 and CDR2 (germline): SGHDT, YYEEEE. The CDR3 is made up of 15 amino acids. V shed 4 bases and J shed 2 bases, with 16 bases lying between them. The CDR3 DNA reads TGTGCCAGCAGCAGAGCGGCGGGTCGAGCCTACGAGCAGTACTTC. This translates into CASSRAAGRAYEQYF.

This clone has just one count. The rearrangement links TRBV5-6 to TRBJ2-1; 7 nucleotides line up with TRBD2. With V trimmed by 1 base and J by 8 bases, 3 bases remained unmatched. Germline assignment: CDR1 SGHDT and CDR2 YYEEEE. CDR3 length equals 13 residues. CDR3 coding DNA: TGTGCCAGCAGCTTGTTGCTAGCGGATGAGCAGTTCTTC. This encodes CASSLLLADEQFF.

The J gene is TRBJ2-7, the V gene TRBV27; perhaps TRBD1 as D (7 bases). The CDR3 sequence is 13 residues long. CDR1 is MNHEY and CDR2 is SMNVEV in the germline V gene (reference sequence). Trimming stripped 10 bases from V and 3 bases from J, with 16 bases between. The CDR3 is CATAGQPIYEQYF. In DNA form, the CDR3 reads TGTGCCACCGCGGGACAGCCGATCTACGAGCAGTACTTC.

This clone was counted only a few times. V and J are TRBV4-3 and TRBJ1-1; a weak D match, TRBD1 (5 bases). The CDR3 is 19 residues long. The germline V gene has CDR1 LGHNA and CDR2 YSLEER. V lost 2 bases and J lost 0, with 22 bases in between. In DNA, the CDR3 is TGCGCCAGCAGCCAAAACCGGGGGTCAGGGAAGGAGATGAACACTGAAGCTTTCTTT. It translates to CASSQNRGSGKEMNTEAFF.

V gene TRBV9 combines with J gene TRBJ2-3, with TRBD2 matching over 8 bases. The CDR3 sequence is 14 residues long. After removal of 4 bases from V and 5 bases from J, the junction contained 6 bases not matched to a gene. Looked up from germline, CDR1 is SGDLS and CDR2 is YYNGEE. The CDR3 loop reads CASSSGGGRDTQYF. The CDR3 DNA reads TGTGCCAGCAGCTCAGGCGGGGGGCGAGATACGCAGTATTTT.

This clone was counted only a few times. The J gene is TRBJ1-1, the V gene TRBV5-1; the D gene is possibly TRBD1 (6 bases). This CDR3 contains 14 residues. CDR1 is SGHRS, CDR2 YFSETQ, per germline. Trimming took 5 bases from V and 0 from J, leaving 11 bases between them. This CDR3 is CASRRTDLNTEAFF. As DNA, the CDR3 is TGCGCCAGCAGACGGACAGACCTGAACACTGAAGCTTTCTTT.

The chain links TRBV11-2 to TRBJ2-5; 8 bases fit TRBD1. Germline trimming cut 2 bases from V and 5 bases from J; bases unmatched to any gene: 10. This CDR3 is 16 amino acids long. Germline CDR1 reads SGHAT; CDR2 reads FQNNGV. This CDR3 reads CASSLMSQGAWETQYF. DNA of the CDR3: TGTGCCAGCAGCTTAATGTCCCAGGGGGCGTGGGAGACCCAGTACTTC.

This clone was observed a few times. The chain uses TRBV11-3 and TRBJ2-7; a weak D match, TRBD2 (6 bases). V was pared by 1 base and J by 4 bases, with 8 bases between. The CDR3 totals 13 residues. Germline V gives CDR1 SGHNT, CDR2 YENEEA. The CDR3 spells CASSLAGEYEQYF. As DNA, the CDR3 is TGTGCCAGCAGCTTAGCGGGAGAGTACGAGCAGTACTTC.

The chain couples TRBV4-1 to TRBJ2-3; a possible D gene is TRBD2 (5 bases). The germline V gene has CDR1 MGHRA and CDR2 YSYEKL. The CDR3 totals 12 residues. The ends were cut back, 5 bases at V and 8 bases at J, with 11 bases in the middle. The CDR3 loop is CASSAEGSTQYF. CDR3 DNA sequence: TGCGCCAGCAGCGCCGAGGGAAGTACGCAGTATTTT.

The chain combines TRBV11-1 with TRBJ1-1, with no clear D. V gave up 4 bases and J gave up 1 base, with 10 bases separating them. The CDR3 is 14 amino acids. Germline lookup yields CDR1 SGHAT and CDR2 FQDESV (reference sequence). The CDR3 sequence: CASSYPPENTEAFF. CDR3 bases: TGTGCCAGCAGCTATCCGCCAGAGAACACTGAAGCTTTCTTT. Looking up the rest from reference TRBV11-1 and TRBJ1-1 gives the full variable domain: EAEVAQSPRYKITEKSQAVAFWCDPISGHATLYWYRQILGQGPELLVQFQDESVVDDSQLPKDRFSAERLKGVDSTLKIQPAELGDSAMYLCASSYPPENTEAFFGQGTRLTVV.

The chain couples TRBV9 to TRBJ2-7, with D possibly TRBD2 on 6 matching bases. The ends were cut back, 0 bases at V and 2 bases at J, with 15 bases in the middle. Germline loops: CDR1 SGDLS, CDR2 YYNGEE. The CDR3 runs 16 residues. The CDR3 DNA follows: TGTGCCAGCAGCGTAGGCCCCTGGGGGGTACCCTACGAGCAGTACTTC. Protein sequence: CASSVGPWGVPYEQYF.

V gene TRBV29-1 combines with J gene TRBJ2-7; 10 bases map to TRBD2. Per germline, CDR1 SQVTM and CDR2 ANQGSEA. With 1 base clipped from V and 6 bases from J, the junction kept 9 bases outside the gene matches. CDR3 length equals 15 residues. This chain's CDR3 is CSVEAQREGIAEQYF. CDR3 nucleotides: TGCAGCGTTGAAGCCCAGCGGGAGGGTATCGCCGAGCAGTACTTC.

On this clone: The sample holds other DNA sequences that translate to the same CDR3. The chain joins TRBV6-4 to TRBJ1-1; D might be TRBD1 (6 bases). Deletions cut 5 bases from V and 8 bases from J, with 18 bases between. The germline CDR1 and CDR2 sequences are MRHNA and SNTAGT. The CDR3 is made up of 14 amino acids. As DNA, the CDR3 is TGTGCCAGCAGTCACGGGGCGGGGGGCACGGAAGCTTTCTTT. Translating it yields CASSHGAGGTEAFF.

The rearrangement joins TRBV19 to TRBJ2-5; no firm D call. The CDR3 has 14 amino acids. Germline V gene sequence: CDR1 LNHDA, CDR2 SQIVND (reference sequence). V lost 5 bases and J 2 bases, leaving 12 bases between the germline ends. Here the CDR3 reads CASSPSPLQETQYF. CDR3 in DNA: TGTGCCAGTAGTCCCTCGCCCCTACAAGAGACCCAGTACTTC.

The sample holds one count of this clone. One end of the junction varies from germline; a read error may be responsible. This rearrangement joins TRBV30 to TRBJ2-7, with 9 bases fitting TRBD2. The length of the CDR3 is 17 residues. Germline CDR1 GTSNPN, CDR2 SVGIG (reference sequence). CDR3: CDWSTGGTSRVSAEQYF. The CDR3 DNA reads as TGTGACTGGAGTACCGGTGGGACTAGCCGGGTTTCGGCCGAGCAGTACTTC. Full variable domain (missing parts from reference TRBV30 and TRBJ2-7): SQTIHQWPATLVQPVGSPLSLECTVEGTSNPNLYWYRQAAGRGLQLLFYSVGIGQISSEVPQNLSASRPQDRQFILSSKKLLLSDSGFYLCDWSTGGTSRVSAEQYFGPGTRLTVT.

V usage is TRBV10-1 and J usage is TRBJ2-1, with 11 nucleotides matching TRBD1. CDR3 length: 14 amino acids. V lost 5 bases, J lost 7 bases, and 4 bases stayed unmatched. Germline CDR1 reads WNHNN; CDR2 reads SYGVQD (reference sequence). The CDR3: CASSSGQGGNEQFF. CDR3 nucleotides: TGCGCCAGCAGTTCGGGACAGGGGGGAAATGAGCAGTTCTTC.

J is TRBJ1-4 and V is TRBV11-2; D is unresolved. Germline V CDR1 and CDR2: SGHAT, FQNNGV. Between the trimmed V and J ends, which lost 4 bases and 7 bases, there was a span of 10 bases. There are 13 residues in the CDR3. DNA of the CDR3: TGTGCCAGCAGCTCACTCGCTCTTGAAAAACTGTTTTTT. Translation gives CASSSLALEKLFF.